This T cell receptor (beta chain) was sequenced during a study of tumor-infiltrating lymphocytes in oesophageal squamous cell carcinoma. TCRdb recomputed calls from the PCR reads with MiXCR, one row per CDR3 protein. The sample carries about 22,000 distinct CDR3 sequences, around 37% recorded once. Counting both end residues, the CDR3 totals 19 amino acids. CDR1 is ENHRY and CDR2 is SYGVKD in the germline V gene. This clonotype was detected only a few times. The CDR3 does not end in the conserved phenylalanine or tryptophan, so this is likely a read error. The limits of the CDR3 on the DNA are not certain, so only TCRdb's listed CDR3 is given.

Input material: esophageal tumor tissue. The TCR comes from a female donor with esophageal squamous cell carcinoma. The rearrangement uses TRBV10-3 and TRBJ2-1; the table assigns TRBD1, which was not confirmed against the DNA. The CDR3 sequence is CAISVVPGQLANYGYTFGS.